This TCR beta chain was found in a study of metastatic and nonmetastatic thyroid tumors. No treatment had been given to any patient before thyroid surgery. This CDR3 is built from 13 residues. Trimming took off 2 bases at V and 6 bases at J, with 9 bases between the two ends. Germline loops: CDR1 SGHRS, CDR2 YFSETQ. TCRdb re-processed the PCR reads through MiXCR. The top ten hold 3.6% of the sample, which has about 92,000 clones, more than 13% seen once. A few counts support this clone. Possible read error: a much larger clone is one base away. Other DNA sequences of this sample code for an identical CDR3.

This receptor was obtained from a female donor with papillary thyroid cancer or a benign thyroid nodule (not recorded which). Some clones in this sample may be carry-over from other donors' samples. J is TRBJ2-1 and V is TRBV5-1; no reliable D call. Sequencing was done on a sample of blood. DNA of the CDR3: TGCGCCAGCAGCTTCTCTACCTTCAATGAGCAGTTCTTC. It codes for CASSFSTFNEQFF.